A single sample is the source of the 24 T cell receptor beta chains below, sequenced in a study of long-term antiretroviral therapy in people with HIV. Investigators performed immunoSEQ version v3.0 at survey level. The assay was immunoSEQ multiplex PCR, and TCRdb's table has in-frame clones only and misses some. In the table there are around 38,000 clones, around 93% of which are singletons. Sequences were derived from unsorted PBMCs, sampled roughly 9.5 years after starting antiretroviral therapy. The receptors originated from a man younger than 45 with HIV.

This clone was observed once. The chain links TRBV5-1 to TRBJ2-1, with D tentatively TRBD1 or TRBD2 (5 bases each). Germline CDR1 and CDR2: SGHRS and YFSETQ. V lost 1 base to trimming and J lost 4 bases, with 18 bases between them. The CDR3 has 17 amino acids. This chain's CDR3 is CASSLKIVGEIYNEQFF. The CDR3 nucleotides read TGCGCCAGCAGCTTGAAGATTGTGGGGGAAATTTACAATGAGCAGTTCTTC.

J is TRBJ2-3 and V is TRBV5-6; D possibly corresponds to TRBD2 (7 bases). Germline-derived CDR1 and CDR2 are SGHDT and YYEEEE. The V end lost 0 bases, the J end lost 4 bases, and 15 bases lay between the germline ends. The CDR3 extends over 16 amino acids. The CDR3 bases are TGTGCCAGCAGCTTGGAAGGGGGGGGCCGCGCAGATACGCAGTATTTT. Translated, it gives CASSLEGGGRADTQYF.

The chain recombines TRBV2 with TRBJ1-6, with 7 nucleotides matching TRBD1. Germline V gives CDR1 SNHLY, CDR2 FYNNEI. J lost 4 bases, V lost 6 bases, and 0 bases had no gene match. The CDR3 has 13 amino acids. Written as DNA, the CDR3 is TGTGCCAGCAGGGGACAGTATAATTCACCCCTCCACTTT. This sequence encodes CASRGQYNSPLHF.

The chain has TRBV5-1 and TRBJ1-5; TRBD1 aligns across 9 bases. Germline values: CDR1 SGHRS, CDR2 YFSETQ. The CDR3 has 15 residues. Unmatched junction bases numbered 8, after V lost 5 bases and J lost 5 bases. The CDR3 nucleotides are TGCGCCAGCAGATCGGACAGGGGAGGGGATCAGCCCCAGCATTTT. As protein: CASRSDRGGDQPQHF. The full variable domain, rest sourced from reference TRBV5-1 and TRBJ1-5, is KAGVTQTPRYLIKTRGQQVTLSCSPISGHRSVSWYQQTPGQGLQFLFEYFSETQRNKGNFPGRFSGRQFSNSRSEMNVSTLELGDSALYLCASRSDRGGDQPQHFGDGTRLSIL.

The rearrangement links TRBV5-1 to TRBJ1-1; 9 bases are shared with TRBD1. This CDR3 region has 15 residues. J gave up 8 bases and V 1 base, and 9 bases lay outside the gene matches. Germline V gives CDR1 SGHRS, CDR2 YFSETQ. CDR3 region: CASSLWVGGQGEAFF. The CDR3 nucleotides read TGCGCCAGCAGCTTGTGGGTTGGGGGACAGGGCGAAGCTTTCTTT.

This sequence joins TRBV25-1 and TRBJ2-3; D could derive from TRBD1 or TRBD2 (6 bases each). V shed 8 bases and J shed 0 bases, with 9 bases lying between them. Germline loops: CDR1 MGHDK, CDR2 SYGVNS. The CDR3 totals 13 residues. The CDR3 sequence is CASGGHSTDTQYF. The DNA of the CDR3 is TGTGCCAGCGGGGGGCATAGCACAGATACGCAGTATTTT.

The CDR3 reads CASSIALNRYGYTF. The CDR3 region has the DNA TGTGCCAGTAGTATTGCACTCAATCGATATGGCTACACCTTC. The rearrangement joins TRBV19 to TRBJ1-2; D is unresolved. The CDR3 runs 14 residues. Trimming shortened V by 3 bases and J by 5 bases, and 13 bases separated the two germline ends. CDR1 and CDR2 (germline): LNHDA, SQIVND (reference sequence).

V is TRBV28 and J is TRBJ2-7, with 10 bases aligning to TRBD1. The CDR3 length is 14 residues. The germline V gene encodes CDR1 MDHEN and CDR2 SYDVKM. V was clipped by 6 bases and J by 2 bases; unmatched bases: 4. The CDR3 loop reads CASRGQGFAYEQYF. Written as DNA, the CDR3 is TGTGCCAGCAGGGGACAGGGGTTCGCCTACGAGCAGTACTTC.

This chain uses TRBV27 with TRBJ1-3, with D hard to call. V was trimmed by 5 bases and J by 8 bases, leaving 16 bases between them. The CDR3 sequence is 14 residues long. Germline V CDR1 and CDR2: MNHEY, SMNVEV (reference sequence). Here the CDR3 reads CASSARGVRDTIYF. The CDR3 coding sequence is TGTGCCAGCAGTGCCCGGGGAGTCCGAGACACCATATATTTT.

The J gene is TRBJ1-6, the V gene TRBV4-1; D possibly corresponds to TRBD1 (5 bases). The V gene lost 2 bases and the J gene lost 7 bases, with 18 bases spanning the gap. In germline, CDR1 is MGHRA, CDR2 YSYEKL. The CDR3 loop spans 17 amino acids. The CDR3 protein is CASSQFGGEGLNSPLHF. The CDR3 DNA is TGCGCCAGCAGCCAATTCGGGGGGGAGGGTCTGAATTCACCCCTCCACTTT.

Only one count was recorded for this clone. In DNA form, the CDR3 reads TGCGCCAGCAGTGGACAGAGCAATCAGCCCCAGCATTTT. It translates to CASSGQSNQPQHF. The chain couples TRBV10-2 to TRBJ1-5; maybe TRBD1 (5 bases). The CDR3 extends over 13 amino acids. The ends were cut back, 4 bases at V and 1 base at J, with 5 bases in the middle. CDR1 is WSHSY, CDR2 SAAADI, per germline.

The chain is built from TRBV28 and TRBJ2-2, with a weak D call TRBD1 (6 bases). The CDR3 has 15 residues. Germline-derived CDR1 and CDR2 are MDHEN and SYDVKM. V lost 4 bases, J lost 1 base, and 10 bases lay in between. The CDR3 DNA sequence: TGTGCCAGCAGTTCAAGGGGGAGGAACACCGGGGAGCTGTTTTTT. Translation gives CASSSRGRNTGELFF.

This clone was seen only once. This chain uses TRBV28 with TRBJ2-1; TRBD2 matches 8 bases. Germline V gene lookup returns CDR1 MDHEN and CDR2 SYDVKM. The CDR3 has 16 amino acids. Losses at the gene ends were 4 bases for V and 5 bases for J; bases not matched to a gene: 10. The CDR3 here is CASSSERGSPHNEQFF. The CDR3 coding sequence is TGTGCCAGCAGTTCCGAGCGGGGGTCGCCTCACAATGAGCAGTTCTTC.

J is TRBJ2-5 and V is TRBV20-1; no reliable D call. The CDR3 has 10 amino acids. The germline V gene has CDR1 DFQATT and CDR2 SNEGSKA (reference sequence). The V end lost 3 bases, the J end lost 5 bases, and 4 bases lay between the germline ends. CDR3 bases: TGCAGTGCTAGGAACGAGACCCAGTACTTC. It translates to CSARNETQYF.

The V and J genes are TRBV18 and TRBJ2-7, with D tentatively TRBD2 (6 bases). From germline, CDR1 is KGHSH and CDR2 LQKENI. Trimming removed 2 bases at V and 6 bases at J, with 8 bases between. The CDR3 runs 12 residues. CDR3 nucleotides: TGTGCCAGCTCACCAGGGGGAGGCGAGCAGTACGTC. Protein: CASSPGGGEQYV.

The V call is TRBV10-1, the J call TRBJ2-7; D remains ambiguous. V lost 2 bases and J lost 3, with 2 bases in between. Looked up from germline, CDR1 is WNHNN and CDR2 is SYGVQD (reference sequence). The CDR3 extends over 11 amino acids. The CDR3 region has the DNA TGCGCCAGCAGTGAGGGCTACGAGCAGTACTTC. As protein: CASSEGYEQYF.

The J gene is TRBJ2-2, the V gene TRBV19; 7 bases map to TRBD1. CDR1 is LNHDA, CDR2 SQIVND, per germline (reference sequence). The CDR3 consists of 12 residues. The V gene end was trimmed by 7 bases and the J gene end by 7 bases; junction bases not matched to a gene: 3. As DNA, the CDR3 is TGTGCCAGTATCGGACAGGTCGGGGAGCTGTTTTTT. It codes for CASIGQVGELFF.

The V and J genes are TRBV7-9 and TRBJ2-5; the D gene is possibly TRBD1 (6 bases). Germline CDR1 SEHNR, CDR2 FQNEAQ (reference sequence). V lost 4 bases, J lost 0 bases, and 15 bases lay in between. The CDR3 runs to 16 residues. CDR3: CASSSQGLPYQETQYF. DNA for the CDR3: TGTGCCAGCAGCTCCCAGGGGCTCCCGTACCAAGAGACCCAGTACTTC.

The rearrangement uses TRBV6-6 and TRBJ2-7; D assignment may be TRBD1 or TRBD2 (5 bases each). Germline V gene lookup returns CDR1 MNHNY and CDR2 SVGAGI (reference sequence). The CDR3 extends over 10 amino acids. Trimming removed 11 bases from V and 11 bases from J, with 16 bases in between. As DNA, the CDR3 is TGTGCCCGGCACCGGGGCTTGGAGTACTTC. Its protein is CARHRGLEYF.

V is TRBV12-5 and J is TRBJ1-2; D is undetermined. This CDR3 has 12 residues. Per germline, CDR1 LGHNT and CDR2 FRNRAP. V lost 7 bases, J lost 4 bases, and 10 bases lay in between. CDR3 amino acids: CASASGRYGYTF. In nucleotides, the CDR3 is TGTGCTAGTGCCTCGGGTCGCTATGGCTACACCTTC.

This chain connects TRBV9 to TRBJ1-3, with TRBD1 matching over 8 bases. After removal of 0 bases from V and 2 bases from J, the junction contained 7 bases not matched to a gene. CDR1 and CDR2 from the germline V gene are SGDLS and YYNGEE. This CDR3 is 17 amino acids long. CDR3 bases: TGTGCCAGCAGCGTAGCGCAGGGGGCTATTACTGGAAACACCATATATTTT. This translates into CASSVAQGAITGNTIYF.

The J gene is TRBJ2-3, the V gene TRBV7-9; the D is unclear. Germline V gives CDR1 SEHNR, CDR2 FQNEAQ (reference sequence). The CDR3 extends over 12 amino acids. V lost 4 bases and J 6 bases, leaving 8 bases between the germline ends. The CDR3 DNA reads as TGTGCCAGCAGCTCCCAGCAGGATACGCAGTATTTT. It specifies CASSSQQDTQYF.

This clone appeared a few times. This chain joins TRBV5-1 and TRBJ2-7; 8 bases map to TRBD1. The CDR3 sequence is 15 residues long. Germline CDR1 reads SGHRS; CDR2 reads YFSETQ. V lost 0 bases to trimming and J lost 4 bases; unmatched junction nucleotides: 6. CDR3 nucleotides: TGCGCCAGCAGCTTGGGACAGGGGCGACAATACGAGCAGTACGTC. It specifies CASSLGQGRQYEQYV.

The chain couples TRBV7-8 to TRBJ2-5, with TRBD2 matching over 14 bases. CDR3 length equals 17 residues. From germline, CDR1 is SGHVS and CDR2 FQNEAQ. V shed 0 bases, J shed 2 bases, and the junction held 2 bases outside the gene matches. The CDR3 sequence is CASSLAGLAGVQETQYF. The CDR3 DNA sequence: TGTGCCAGCAGCTTAGCGGGACTAGCGGGAGTTCAAGAGACCCAGTACTTC.